The rows below give T cell receptor beta chains drawn from one sample of a study of chemoradiotherapy in HPV16-positive cancers. Assay: immunoSEQ multiplex PCR; the TCRdb copy retains only in-frame clones and omits some. The repertoire holds about 14,000 clones, with 60% to 75% as singletons. Sampling was carried out from a patient who underwent chemoradiotherapy. The source is a human donor with HPV-associated anogenital cancer. CDR3s include the opening cysteine and the closing phenylalanine or tryptophan. D genes are given only for firm matches. Size is omitted from some rows. Given values are once, few, many or a class for expanded clones.

clone_size: -; v_call: TRBV6-4; j_call: TRBJ1-1; d_call: -; cdr3_nt: TGTGCCATTCAGGGTGAGGAAGCTTTCTTT; cdr3_aa: CAIQGEEAFF
clone_size: once; v_call: TRBV2; j_call: TRBJ1-6; d_call: TRBD1; cdr3_nt: TGTGCCAGCAGTGAAAGGGGGCGGTACAATTCACCCCTCCACTTT; cdr3_aa: CASSERGRYNSPLHF
clone_size: -; v_call: TRBV4-1; j_call: TRBJ2-7; d_call: -; cdr3_nt: TGCGCCAGCAGCCAAGATCCCCCCTGGGGACTTTCCTACGAGCAGTACTTC; cdr3_aa: CASSQDPPWGLSYEQYF
clone_size: -; v_call: TRBV28; j_call: TRBJ2-2; d_call: TRBD1; cdr3_nt: TGTGCCAGCAGTCCCCCCGACAGGGGGCGGATGACCGGGGAGCTGTTTTTT; cdr3_aa: CASSPPDRGRMTGELFF
clone_size: -; v_call: TRBV4-1; j_call: TRBJ2-7; d_call: TRBD1; cdr3_nt: TGCGCCAGCAGCCCACTTCGGACAGGGATCTCCTACGAGCAGTACTTC; cdr3_aa: CASSPLRTGISYEQYF
clone_size: few; v_call: TRBV9; j_call: TRBJ2-2; d_call: TRBD2; cdr3_nt: TGTGCCAGCAGCGTTGCTAGCGGGAGGGGAACCGGGGAGCTGTTTTTT; cdr3_aa: CASSVASGRGTGELFF
clone_size: -; v_call: TRBV4-1; j_call: TRBJ1-6; d_call: TRBD1; cdr3_nt: TGCGCCAGCAGCGCCAGGGGGGGGTATTCACCCCTCCACTTT; cdr3_aa: CASSARGGYSPLHF
clone_size: -; v_call: TRBV7-9; j_call: TRBJ1-3; d_call: -; cdr3_nt: TGTGCCAGCAGCTTAGCCGGGACTGGAAACACCATATATTTT; cdr3_aa: CASSLAGTGNTIYF
clone_size: -; v_call: TRBV11-3; j_call: TRBJ2-5; d_call: TRBD1; cdr3_nt: TGTGCCAGCGGACAGGGGTCCCCCCAAGAGACCCAGTACTTC; cdr3_aa: CASGQGSPQETQYF
clone_size: -; v_call: TRBV19; j_call: TRBJ1-3; d_call: -; cdr3_nt: TGTGCCAGTAGTATCAGGGATGGAAACACCATATATTTT; cdr3_aa: CASSIRDGNTIYF
clone_size: -; v_call: TRBV4-1; j_call: TRBJ2-3; d_call: -; cdr3_nt: TGCGCCAGCACCCCCGGCCCCCTAGCTTTTACCTCCACTAGCACAGATACGCAGTATTTT; cdr3_aa: CASTPGPLAFTSTSTDTQYF
clone_size: -; v_call: TRBV10-1; j_call: TRBJ2-1; d_call: TRBD1; cdr3_nt: TGCGCCAGCACCCTGGACAGGGGCGATGAGCAGTTCTTC; cdr3_aa: CASTLDRGDEQFF
clone_size: -; v_call: TRBV7-9; j_call: TRBJ1-4; d_call: TRBD1; cdr3_nt: TGTGCCAGCAGCTCCGGGACAGGGTTAAGAGCTAATGAAAAACTGTTTTTT; cdr3_aa: CASSSGTGLRANEKLFF
clone_size: -; v_call: TRBV6-1; j_call: TRBJ2-7; d_call: TRBD1; cdr3_nt: TGTGCCAGCAGGATACAGGGGTCCCTCTCCTACGAGCAGTACTTC; cdr3_aa: CASRIQGSLSYEQYF
clone_size: -; v_call: TRBV11-3; j_call: TRBJ2-7; d_call: -; cdr3_nt: TGTGCCAGCAGCTTGGGTCAAGGGTTCCACGAGCAGTACTTC; cdr3_aa: CASSLGQGFHEQYF
clone_size: -; v_call: TRBV7-9; j_call: TRBJ2-3; d_call: -; cdr3_nt: TGTGCCAGCAGCTTAGCGGGGCACACAGATACGCAGTATTTT; cdr3_aa: CASSLAGHTDTQYF
clone_size: -; v_call: TRBV19; j_call: TRBJ1-2; d_call: -; cdr3_nt: TGTGCCAGTACCCTCCCCCAGGCTAACTATGGCTACACCTTC; cdr3_aa: CASTLPQANYGYTF
clone_size: once; v_call: TRBV5-4; j_call: TRBJ2-1; d_call: -; cdr3_nt: TGTGCCAGCATGGTACAGGGAAATGAGCAGTTCTTC; cdr3_aa: CASMVQGNEQFF
clone_size: -; v_call: TRBV7-9; j_call: TRBJ2-5; d_call: TRBD2; cdr3_nt: TGTGCCAGCAGCACCCCGGCGGGAGGGCAAGAGACCCAGTACTTC; cdr3_aa: CASSTPAGGQETQYF
clone_size: -; v_call: TRBV7-2; j_call: TRBJ2-7; d_call: TRBD2; cdr3_nt: TGTGCCAGCAGCTTAGACGGGGGGGCCTACGAGCAGTACTTC; cdr3_aa: CASSLDGGAYEQYF
clone_size: -; v_call: TRBV5-5; j_call: TRBJ1-5; d_call: -; cdr3_nt: TGTGCCAGCAGCTTGAGGGGGGCCAGCAATCAGCCCCAGCATTTT; cdr3_aa: CASSLRGASNQPQHF
clone_size: once; v_call: TRBV2; j_call: TRBJ1-5; d_call: -; cdr3_nt: TGTGCCAGCAGTGAACGGGAAGCAGGCAATCAGCCCCAGCATTTT; cdr3_aa: CASSEREAGNQPQHF
clone_size: -; v_call: TRBV27; j_call: TRBJ2-1; d_call: -; cdr3_nt: TGTGCCAGCAGTTTGGGGGGCCGCGGGAAGCAGTTCTTC; cdr3_aa: CASSLGGRGKQFF
clone_size: -; v_call: TRBV5-1; j_call: TRBJ2-7; d_call: -; cdr3_nt: TGCGCCAGCAGCTTCGGCCAGGATTACTACGAGCAGTACTTC; cdr3_aa: CASSFGQDYYEQYF
clone_size: -; v_call: TRBV27; j_call: TRBJ2-3; d_call: -; cdr3_nt: TGTGCCAGCAGTTCCGAGCGGAGCCCAAGCACAGATACGCAGTATTTT; cdr3_aa: CASSSERSPSTDTQYF
clone_size: -; v_call: TRBV11-1; j_call: TRBJ2-5; d_call: TRBD1; cdr3_nt: TGTGCCAGCAGCCCTGACAGGGTACGGGAGACCCAGTACTTC; cdr3_aa: CASSPDRVRETQYF
clone_size: -; v_call: TRBV5-4; j_call: TRBJ2-7; d_call: -; cdr3_nt: TGTGCCAGCAGCTCCATACAGGGATCCTACGAGCAGTACTTC; cdr3_aa: CASSSIQGSYEQYF
clone_size: once; v_call: TRBV28; j_call: TRBJ1-1; d_call: -; cdr3_nt: TGTGCCAGCAGTTCCGACACCTTGAACACTGAAGCTTTCTTT; cdr3_aa: CASSSDTLNTEAFF
clone_size: -; v_call: TRBV30; j_call: TRBJ2-5; d_call: TRBD1; cdr3_nt: TGTGCCTGGATTTTAAGGGACAGGGGGACCCAGTACTTC; cdr3_aa: CAWILRDRGTQYF
clone_size: -; v_call: TRBV13; j_call: TRBJ2-3; d_call: TRBD1; cdr3_nt: TGTGCCAGCAGGAAACAGGGGGCGGAAGATACGCAGTATTTT; cdr3_aa: CASRKQGAEDTQYF